Listed here is a single TCR beta chain. No antigen is known for it. A read error may explain this, as a much larger clone is one base away. The conserved phenylalanine or tryptophan normally closing the CDR3 is absent here, so this likely arose from a read error. The data derive from a study of T cells in Graves' hyperthyroidism and ophthalmopathy. Findings and caveats of the study: Through a model of 13 V-J features, ophthalmopathy was separated from stable hyperthyroidism.

The CDR3 runs to 14 residues. From germline, CDR1 is LNHNV and CDR2 YYDKDF (reference sequence). V was shortened by 6 bases and J by 4 bases, with 15 bases between the two germline ends. Amplified TCR beta CDR3 regions derived from RNA transcripts. TCR CDR3 underwent first-round RT-PCR with the HTBI primer set. One entry per CDR3 protein, called by TCRdb with MiXCR from the multiplex PCR reads. The table shows 500,000 to 550,000 distinct CDR3 sequences, with roughly 20% occurring only once. The diagnoses drew upon clinical symptoms, serum thyroxine and TRAb, thyroid ultrasound and orbital computed tomography.

This TCR came from a man aged 18-30 years with Graves' hyperthyroidism. What was sequenced was blood. The chain carries TRBV15 and TRBJ1-1, with D hard to call. The CDR3 spells CATRTLARGTEAFS. CDR3 bases: TGTGCCACCAGAACCCTCGCCCGGGGCACTGAAGCTTTCTCT.